This TCR beta chain was documented in a study of cytomegalovirus exposure and HLA in healthy donors. Study summary: An early release of data contained roughly 86 million unique TCRs, which came from HLA-typed donors.

From germline, CDR1 is LGHNA and CDR2 YSLEER. Germline trimming cut 4 bases from V and 0 bases from J; bases unmatched to any gene: 5. This CDR3 is built from 15 residues. PCR used 60 Vbeta primers and 13 Jbeta primers. Method: immunoSEQ multiplex PCR; TCRdb's copy keeps in-frame clones and lacks some. The data show 150,000 to 160,000 clones, approximately 69% seen once. Study outcomes and limitations: In a later analysis, TCR beta V- and J-gene trimming showed a link to a missense DCLRE1C variant.

Concerning this clone itself: The antigen is not known.

The source material was PBMCs. The gene calls are TRBV4-3 and TRBJ1-1, with 7 bases matching TRBD1. This sequence was found in a man aged 25 to 40 in good health and CMV-seronegative. CDR3 coding DNA: TGCGCCAGCAGCCCCGCACAGGGGTTGAACACTGAAGCTTTCTTT. Its protein product is CASSPAQGLNTEAFF.